This record covers a single T cell receptor (beta chain). The record originates from a study of blood T cell repertoires in COVID-19. The CDR3 contains 16 residues. V gave up 0 bases and J gave up 5 bases; unmatched junction bases: 7. Germline CDR1 and CDR2: SGDLS and YYNGEE. Assay: immunoSEQ multiplex PCR; the TCRdb copy retains only in-frame clones and omits some. The data show roughly 250,000 clones, with about 87% seen just once and 2% to 3% held by the top ten. Sample: peripheral blood. The chain recombines TRBV9 with TRBJ2-5; TRBD2 matches at 10 bases. The TCR comes from a woman aged 45-60 years with acute or convalescent COVID-19. CDR3 residues: CASSVATSGIWETQYF. The DNA of the CDR3 is TGTGCCAGCAGCGTAGCTACTAGCGGGATCTGGGAGACCCAGTACTTC.